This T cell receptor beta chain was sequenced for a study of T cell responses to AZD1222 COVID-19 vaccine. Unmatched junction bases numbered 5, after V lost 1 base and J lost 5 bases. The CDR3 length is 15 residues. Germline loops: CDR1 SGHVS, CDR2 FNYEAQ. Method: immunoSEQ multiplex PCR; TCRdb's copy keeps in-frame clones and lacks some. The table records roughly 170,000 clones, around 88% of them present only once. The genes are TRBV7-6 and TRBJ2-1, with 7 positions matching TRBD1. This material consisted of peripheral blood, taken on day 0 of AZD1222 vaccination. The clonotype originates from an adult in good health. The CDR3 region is CASSLEGAGNNEQFF. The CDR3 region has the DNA TGTGCCAGCAGCTTAGAGGGGGCTGGGAACAATGAGCAGTTCTTC.